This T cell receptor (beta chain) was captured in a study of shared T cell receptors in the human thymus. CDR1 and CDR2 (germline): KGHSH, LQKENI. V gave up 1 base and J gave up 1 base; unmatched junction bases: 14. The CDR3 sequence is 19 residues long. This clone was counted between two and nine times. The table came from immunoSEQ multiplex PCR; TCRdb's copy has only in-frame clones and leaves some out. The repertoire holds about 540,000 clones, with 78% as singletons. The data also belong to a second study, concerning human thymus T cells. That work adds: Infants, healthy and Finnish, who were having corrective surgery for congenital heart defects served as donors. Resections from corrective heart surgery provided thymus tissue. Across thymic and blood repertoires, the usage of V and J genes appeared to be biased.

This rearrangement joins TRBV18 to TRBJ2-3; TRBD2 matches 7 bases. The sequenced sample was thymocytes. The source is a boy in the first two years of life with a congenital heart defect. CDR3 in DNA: TGTGCCAGCTCACCACTTGGGGGACGAGTAGCGGGCCGCACAGATACGCAGTATTTT. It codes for CASSPLGGRVAGRTDTQYF. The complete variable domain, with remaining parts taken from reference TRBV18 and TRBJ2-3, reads NAGVMQNPRHLVRRRGQEARLRCSPMKGHSHVYWYRQLPEEGLKFMVYLQKENIIDESGMPKERFSAEFPKEGPSILRIQQVVRGDSAAYFCASSPLGGRVAGRTDTQYFGPGTRLTVL.